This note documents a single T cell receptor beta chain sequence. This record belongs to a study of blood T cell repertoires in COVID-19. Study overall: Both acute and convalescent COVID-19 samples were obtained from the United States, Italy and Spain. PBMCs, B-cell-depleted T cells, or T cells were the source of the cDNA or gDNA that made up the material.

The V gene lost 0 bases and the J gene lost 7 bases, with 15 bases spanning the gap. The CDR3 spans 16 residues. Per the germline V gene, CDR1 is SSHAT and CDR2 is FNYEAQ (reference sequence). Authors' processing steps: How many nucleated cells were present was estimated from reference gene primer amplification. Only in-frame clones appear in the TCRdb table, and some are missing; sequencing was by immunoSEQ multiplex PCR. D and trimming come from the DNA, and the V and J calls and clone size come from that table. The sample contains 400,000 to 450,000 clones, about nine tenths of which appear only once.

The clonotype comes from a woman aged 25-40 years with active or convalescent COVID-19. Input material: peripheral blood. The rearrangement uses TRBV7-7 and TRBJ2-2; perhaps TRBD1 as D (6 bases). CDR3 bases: TGTGCCAGCAGCTTAGCGGCAGGGGTTCCGGGCGGGGAGCTGTTTTTT. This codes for CASSLAAGVPGGELFF.